What follows are 9 T cell receptor beta chains derived from one specimen sequenced in a study of CD8+ T cells in alopecia areata. Reverse transcribed after extraction, RNA yielded cDNA as the sequencing template. Profiled with immunoSEQ multiplex PCR; TCRdb holds only in-frame clones, not every one. The data contain some 130,000 clones, about 46% of them seen just once; the ten biggest clones take up 15% to 20%. Source: CD8+ T cells sorted from blood, taken at week 0. These receptors all stem from a human donor with alopecia areata.

The chain employs TRBV6-1 and TRBJ2-1, with unresolved D. Germline V gene data show CDR1 as MNHNS and CDR2 as SASEGT. CDR3 length: 10 amino acids. The V and J ends lost 7 bases and 10 bases respectively, with 8 bases between them. DNA for the CDR3: TGTGCCAGCATGATACAGGAGCAGTTCTTC. This sequence encodes CASMIQEQFF.

The genes are TRBV29-1 and TRBJ2-7, with 9 bases fitting TRBD1. Germline V gene lookup returns CDR1 SQVTM and CDR2 ANQGSEA. This CDR3 comprises 12 residues. J lost 1 base, V lost 6 bases, and 1 base had no gene match. The CDR3: CSVQGASYEQYF. The DNA of the CDR3 is TGCAGCGTACAGGGGGCTTCCTACGAGCAGTACTTC.

The V gene is TRBV2, the J gene TRBJ2-3; D gene ambiguous. Germline loops: CDR1 SNHLY, CDR2 FYNNEI. Deletions cut 3 bases from V and 1 base from J, with 11 bases between. The CDR3 loop spans 15 amino acids. CDR3 sequence reads: CASSDPRRGTDTQYF. The CDR3 bases are TGTGCCAGCAGTGATCCGCGACGGGGCACAGATACGCAGTATTTT.

The chain links TRBV27 to TRBJ1-1; D uncertain. Per the germline V gene, CDR1 is MNHEY and CDR2 is SMNVEV (reference sequence). Trimming took 5 bases from V and 2 from J, leaving 12 bases between them. The CDR3 length is 14 residues. The DNA of the CDR3 is TGTGCCAGCAGTCCATACTTAGACAACACTGAAGCTTTCTTT. Translated, it gives CASSPYLDNTEAFF.

V gene TRBV5-6 combines with J gene TRBJ1-2; no firm D call. Germline CDR1 SGHDT, CDR2 YYEEEE. Trimming took 0 bases from V and 4 from J, leaving 7 bases between them. The length of the CDR3 is 13 residues. This CDR3 reads CASSLGGSYGYTF. CDR3 DNA sequence: TGTGCCAGCAGCTTGGGGGGTAGCTATGGCTACACCTTC.

The chain links TRBV7-2 to TRBJ2-7, with D tentatively TRBD1 (5 bases). V was trimmed by 3 bases and J by 2 bases, leaving 11 bases between them. The CDR3 is made up of 14 amino acids. Germline V CDR1 and CDR2: SGHTA, FQGNSA. CDR3 in amino acids: CASSFVQGAYEQYF. The CDR3 DNA sequence: TGTGCCAGCAGCTTCGTGCAGGGTGCCTACGAGCAGTACTTC. Drawing the rest from reference TRBV7-2 and TRBJ2-7, the complete variable domain is GAGVSQSPSNKVTEKGKDVELRCDPISGHTALYWYRQSLGQGLEFLIYFQGNSAPDKSGLPSDRFSAERTGGSVSTLTIQRTQQEDSAVYLCASSFVQGAYEQYFGPGTRLTVT.

This chain links TRBV11-2 with TRBJ2-1; 12 nucleotides match TRBD1. The junction had 4 bases not matched to a gene; V was cut back by 6 bases and J by 7 bases. CDR3 length: 14 residues. From germline, CDR1 is SGHAT and CDR2 FQNNGV. For the CDR3, the DNA is TGTGCCAGCAGGGGACAGGGGGCTAAAAATGAGCAGTTCTTC. It encodes CASRGQGAKNEQFF.

The table lists this clone with a count of one. The same CDR3 is also encoded by other DNA sequences in this sample. The chain employs TRBV27 and TRBJ1-5; no clear D. The CDR3 is 14 amino acids. V shed 5 bases and J shed 1 base, with 9 bases lying between them. CDR1 MNHEY and CDR2 SMNVEV come from the germline V gene (reference sequence). CDR3 amino acids: CASSVGGSNQPQHF. The CDR3 DNA is TGTGCCAGCAGTGTGGGCGGAAGCAATCAGCCCCAGCATTTT.

The sample holds a few counts of this clone. The chain is built from TRBV2 and TRBJ2-7; D ambiguous. The CDR3 loop spans 13 amino acids. With 3 bases removed from V and 1 base from J, the gap between germline ends came to 7 bases. Germline CDR1 reads SNHLY; CDR2 reads FYNNEI. In DNA form, the CDR3 reads TGTGCCAGCAGTGACTGGCAGTCCTACGAGCAGTACTTC. Its protein product is CASSDWQSYEQYF.